The subject of this entry is one TCR beta chain. CDR1 LNHDA and CDR2 SQIVND come from the germline V gene (reference sequence). Trimming took off 3 bases at V and 2 bases at J, with 9 bases between the two ends. This CDR3 contains 14 residues. The data were taken from a study of blood T cell repertoires in COVID-19. In the authors' workflow: Counts of nucleated cells, estimated from reference gene primer amplification, were obtained. Produced via immunoSEQ multiplex PCR; TCRdb's table is partial and in-frame only. V, J and clone size are taken as reported in that table, and D and trimming were inferred from the DNA itself. The sample holds about 190,000 clones; about nine tenths are singletons and the top ten take 3.5% to 5%.

V is TRBV19 and J is TRBJ2-3; no definite D call. Sequencing was done on a sample of peripheral blood. This receptor was identified in a woman in her 30s with acute or convalescent COVID-19. This CDR3 reads CASSIGLATDTQYF. CDR3 DNA: TGTGCCAGTAGTATTGGGCTTGCCACAGATACGCAGTATTTT.